This paragraph reports one T cell receptor beta chain. The sample is drawn from a study of blood T cells in healthy people across ages. Deletions cut 3 bases from V and 4 bases from J, with 19 bases between. CDR1 is SGHTA and CDR2 is FQGNSA in the germline V gene. This CDR3 is built from 16 residues. Next came a second PCR, run for about 7 to 12 cycles, which used a sample-barcoded 5' primer along with a J-beta primer mix. TCRdb reprocessed the 5' RACE reads via MiXCR and lists one record per CDR3 protein. The sample shows about 500,000 distinct CDR3 sequences, about 24% of them seen only once. This same sample was also taken into another study, of T cells of mothers and their children.

The sequence derives from a boy aged 10-17 years in good health. The J gene is TRBJ2-7, the V gene TRBV7-2; maybe TRBD2 (6 bases). The specimen was blood. CDR3: CASSFSLREMGYEQYF. The CDR3 nucleotides are TGTGCCAGCAGCTTTTCTTTACGGGAGATGGGTTACGAGCAGTACTTC.